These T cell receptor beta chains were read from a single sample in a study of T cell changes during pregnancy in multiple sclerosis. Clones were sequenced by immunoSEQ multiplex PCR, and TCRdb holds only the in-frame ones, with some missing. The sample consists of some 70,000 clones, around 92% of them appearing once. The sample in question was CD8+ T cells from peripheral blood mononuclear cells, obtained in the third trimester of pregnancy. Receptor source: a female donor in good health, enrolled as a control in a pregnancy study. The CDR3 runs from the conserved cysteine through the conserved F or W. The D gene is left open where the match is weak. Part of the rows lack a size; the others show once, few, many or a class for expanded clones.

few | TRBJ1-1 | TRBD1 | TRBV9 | TGTGCCAGCAGCGTAGTGGGACAGGGTGCGGGGGGACTTAACACTGAAGCTTTCTTT | CASSVVGQGAGGLNTEAFF
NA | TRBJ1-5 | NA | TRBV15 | TGTGCCACCAGCGGTACAGGGAAGCCCTACAATCAGCCCCAGCATTTT | CATSGTGKPYNQPQHF
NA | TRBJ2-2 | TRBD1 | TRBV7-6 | TGTGCCAGCAGCTTAGGGACAGGGGCGACCGGGGAGCTGTTTTTT | CASSLGTGATGELFF
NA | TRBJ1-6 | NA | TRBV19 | TGTGCCAGTAGAACGAGACAGAATAATTCACCCCTCCACTTT | CASRTRQNNSPLHF
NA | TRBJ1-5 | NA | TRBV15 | TGTGCCACCAGCAGTATAGGTAGCAAGACCCAGCATTTT | CATSSIGSKTQHF
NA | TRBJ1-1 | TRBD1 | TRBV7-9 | TGTGCCAGCAGCTACGGACAGGGGAACACTGAAGCTTTCTTT | CASSYGQGNTEAFF
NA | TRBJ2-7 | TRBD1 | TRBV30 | TGTGCCGCGAGGACAGGGGGCAACGAGCAGTACTTC | CAARTGGNEQYF
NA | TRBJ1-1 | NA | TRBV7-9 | TGTGCCAGCAGCTTCGGTCCTTTGGGAGTTGAAGCTTTCTTT | CASSFGPLGVEAFF
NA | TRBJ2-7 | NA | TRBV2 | TGTGCCAGCTGGGCCAGGGAAACCTACGAGCAGTACTTC | CASWARETYEQYF
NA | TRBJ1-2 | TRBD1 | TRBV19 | TGTGCCAGTAGTACCCGACAGGGTTCTGGCTACACCTTC | CASSTRQGSGYTF